The clone carrying this TCR beta chain showed up many times. Its antigen is as yet unknown. The germline V gene has CDR1 SEHNR and CDR2 FQNEAQ (reference sequence). Deletions cut 0 bases from V and 0 bases from J, with 11 bases between. This CDR3 contains 16 residues. The data stem from a study of T cells in Graves' hyperthyroidism and ophthalmopathy. Background on the study: Peripheral blood sampling occurred at initial diagnosis, before any treatment.

Study results and caveats: Most thyroid clonotypes that were expanded above 0.001 also turned up in blood.

Amplified TCR beta CDR3 regions derived from RNA transcripts. Initially, a first-round RT-PCR of the TCR CDR3 employed the HTBI primer set. One entry per CDR3 protein, called by TCRdb with MiXCR from the multiplex PCR reads. The sample lists roughly 240,000 distinct CDR3 sequences; about 17% were seen once. V and J are TRBV7-9 and TRBJ1-1; D is unresolved. Material for sequencing was blood. The receptor was derived from a woman between 18 and 30 years old with Graves' ophthalmopathy. Here the CDR3 reads CASSLAAGTMNTEAFF. DNA for the CDR3: TGTGCCAGCAGCTTAGCCGCAGGTACGATGAACACTGAAGCTTTCTTT. The full variable domain, rest sourced from reference TRBV7-9 and TRBJ1-1, is DTGVSQNPRHKITKRGQNVTFRCDPISEHNRLYWYRQTLGQGPEFLTYFQNEAQLEKSRLLSDRFSAERPKGSFSTLEIQRTEQGDSAMYLCASSLAAGTMNTEAFFGQGTRLTVV.